This TCR beta chain was captured in a study of T cell changes during pregnancy in multiple sclerosis. The V gene lost 0 bases and the J gene lost 7 bases, with 10 bases spanning the gap. This CDR3 contains 13 residues. Looked up from germline, CDR1 is LGHNA and CDR2 is YSLEER. The assay was immunoSEQ multiplex PCR, and TCRdb's table has in-frame clones only and misses some. The sample has about 65,000 clones; about 92% are singletons. Sequencing used CD8+ T cells from peripheral blood mononuclear cells, obtained in the third trimester of pregnancy. The TCR originated in a female donor in good health, enrolled as a control in a pregnancy study. This chain uses TRBV4-3 with TRBJ2-7, with D possibly matching TRBD2 (6 bases). The CDR3 loop is CASSQDGAGEQYF. DNA for the CDR3: TGCGCCAGCAGCCAAGATGGGGCGGGGGAGCAGTACTTC.